A single sample gave rise to the 22 T cell receptor beta chains below, sequenced in a study of T cell responses to AZD1222 COVID-19 vaccine. Using immunoSEQ multiplex PCR, the repertoire was profiled, and TCRdb retains in-frame clones only, with some absent. The table lists approximately 150,000 clones, more than 80% of them singletons. This material consisted of peripheral blood, taken 28 days after the second dose of the MenACWY control vaccine. These receptors were collected from an adult who received the MenACWY meningococcal vaccine as a control.

The chain joins TRBV14 to TRBJ2-7; TRBD2 matches 7 bases. The CDR3 loop spans 16 amino acids. The V segment lost 2 bases and the J segment 4 bases; nucleotides outside the gene matches: 11. Germline V gene sequence: CDR1 SGHDN, CDR2 FVKESK. CDR3 protein: CASSQRSFGLEYEQYF. The CDR3 DNA reads TGTGCCAGCAGCCAAAGATCTTTCGGACTAGAATACGAGCAGTACTTC.

The rearrangement links TRBV6-5 to TRBJ2-7, with 10 positions matching TRBD2. J gave up 7 bases and V 3 bases, and 12 bases lay outside the gene matches. From germline, CDR1 is MNHEY and CDR2 SVGAGI. The CDR3 consists of 16 residues. The CDR3 region is CASSYDLAGVPGEQYF. In nucleotides, the CDR3 is TGTGCCAGCAGTTATGACCTAGCGGGAGTGCCGGGGGAGCAGTACTTC.

The V and J genes are TRBV7-6 and TRBJ2-7; 9 nucleotides match TRBD1. The CDR3 covers 15 residues. V lost 5 bases, J lost 3 bases, and 8 bases stayed unmatched. Looked up from germline, CDR1 is SGHVS and CDR2 is FNYEAQ. The CDR3 here is CASSIGQGMFYEQYF. Here the CDR3 DNA reads TGTGCCAGCAGCATCGGACAGGGGATGTTCTACGAGCAGTACTTC.

This clone was counted once. V gene TRBV2 combines with J gene TRBJ2-3, with D perhaps given as TRBD1 or TRBD2 (5 bases each). Trimming took off 4 bases at V and 0 bases at J, with 11 bases between the two ends. Germline CDR1 reads SNHLY; CDR2 reads FYNNEI. The CDR3 extends over 15 amino acids. CDR3 in amino acids: CASSGDGSSTDTQYF. The CDR3 bases are TGTGCCAGCAGTGGGGACGGCTCTAGCACAGATACGCAGTATTTT.

This clone was seen only once. This rearrangement joins TRBV4-2 to TRBJ2-3; 12 bases line up with TRBD2. Germline loops: CDR1 LGHNA, CDR2 YNFKEQ. Trimming cost V 5 bases and J 5 bases; bases outside gene matches: 8. The length of the CDR3 is 16 residues. Written as DNA, the CDR3 is TGTGCCAGCAGCACGAGGACTAGCGGGACTGTAGATACGCAGTATTTT. This translates into CASSTRTSGTVDTQYF.

The chain recombines TRBV5-1 with TRBJ2-2; maybe TRBD1 (6 bases). The CDR3 contains 14 residues. Trimming took 0 bases from V and 5 from J, leaving 8 bases between them. Germline CDR1 and CDR2: SGHRS and YFSETQ. CDR3 region: CASSLDRVTGELFF. The CDR3 bases are TGCGCCAGCAGCTTGGACAGGGTTACCGGGGAGCTGTTTTTT.

The rearrangement joins TRBV28 to TRBJ2-7; TRBD2 agrees at 9 bases. The CDR3 totals 13 residues. J was trimmed by 4 bases and V by 8 bases; bases with no gene match: 6. CDR1 is MDHEN, CDR2 SYDVKM, per germline. In DNA, the CDR3 is TGTGCCAGCCACAAGGGACTAGCTTACGAGCAGTACTTC. The encoded protein is CASHKGLAYEQYF.

The V call is TRBV29-1, the J call TRBJ1-1; 10 bases map to TRBD1. Germline CDR1 SQVTM, CDR2 ANQGSEA. Losses at the gene ends were 8 bases for V and 4 bases for J; bases not matched to a gene: 10. The CDR3 has 14 amino acids. CDR3 DNA: TGCAGCTATCTGACAGGGGGCTGGGTCACTGAAGCTTTCTTT. Translation gives CSYLTGGWVTEAFF.

A few counts support this clone. This rearrangement joins TRBV12-3 or TRBV12-4 to TRBJ2-1; no reliable D call. This CDR3 is built from 12 residues. Between the trimmed V and J ends, which lost 8 bases and 0 bases, there was a span of 5 bases. The DNA of the CDR3 is TGTGCCAGCCCCGGCTCCTACAATGAGCAGTTCTTC. Residues: CASPGSYNEQFF.

The CDR3, as DNA: TGCGCCAGCAGCCAAGAAGTACTGCGCAATGAGCAGTTCTTC. Its translation: CASSQEVLRNEQFF. J is TRBJ2-1 and V is TRBV4-3; no reliable D call. The CDR3 has 14 residues. V was cut by 0 bases and J by 6 bases, with 9 bases left in between. Germline V gives CDR1 LGHNA, CDR2 YSLEER.

This clone was recorded once. The rearrangement joins TRBV19 to TRBJ2-1; D could derive from TRBD1 or TRBD2 (5 bases each). CDR1 is LNHDA and CDR2 is SQIVND in the germline V gene (reference sequence). The CDR3 runs to 17 residues. Trimming removed 3 bases at V and 5 bases at J, with 20 bases between. CDR3 DNA: TGTGCCAGTAGTATTCTGGGACGGTTGTGGGATGACAATGAGCAGTTCTTC. Translated, it gives CASSILGRLWDDNEQFF.

The chain employs TRBV6-6 and TRBJ1-5; D is undetermined. The germline V and J ends were trimmed by 2 bases and 0 bases, with 5 bases remaining between them. Per the germline V gene, CDR1 is MNHNY and CDR2 is SVGAGI (reference sequence). The CDR3 loop spans 14 amino acids. The CDR3 nucleotides are TGTGCCAGCAGTTACAGTCATAGCAATCAGCCCCAGCATTTT. Protein product: CASSYSHSNQPQHF.

The chain uses TRBV19 and TRBJ2-3; 10 bases align to TRBD2. J lost 0 bases, V lost 4 bases, and 7 bases had no gene match. Per germline, CDR1 LNHDA and CDR2 SQIVND (reference sequence). The CDR3 runs 17 residues. Here the CDR3 reads CASSTLAGTVSTDTQYF. CDR3 coding DNA: TGTGCCAGTAGTACACTAGCGGGAACCGTAAGCACAGATACGCAGTATTTT.

This chain links TRBV6-2 or TRBV6-3 with TRBJ2-5, with 7 nucleotides matching TRBD2. CDR3 length: 15 amino acids. Germline V lookup: CDR1 MNHEY, CDR2 SVGEGT. The junction had 9 bases not matched to a gene; V was cut back by 5 bases and J by 3 bases. The CDR3 nucleotides read TGTGCCAGCAGTGTTCGGGGGGTAATGAAAGAGACCCAGTACTTC. It specifies CASSVRGVMKETQYF.

The chain links TRBV6-6 to TRBJ1-5; TRBD1 is a possible D gene (5 bases). The CDR3 covers 14 residues. V was clipped by 8 bases and J by 4 bases, with 15 bases between them. CDR1 is MNHNY and CDR2 is SVGAGI in the germline V gene (reference sequence). The CDR3 spells CASLAPGGNQPQHF. Written as DNA, the CDR3 is TGTGCCAGCCTGGCTCCCGGGGGGAATCAGCCCCAGCATTTT.

The CDR3 sequence: CASSSIAGSFTGELFF. The CDR3 region has the DNA TGTGCCAGCAGCTCCATAGCGGGATCGTTCACCGGGGAGCTGTTTTTT. This rearrangement joins TRBV7-2 to TRBJ2-2; 8 nucleotides agree with TRBD2. This CDR3 contains 16 residues. The V gene's germline CDR1 is SGHTA and CDR2 FQGNSA. Trimming at V came to 4 bases and at J to 4 bases, leaving 8 bases not matched to a gene.

This clone was observed once. This CDR3 is also generated by other DNA sequences in the sample. The V and J genes are TRBV28 and TRBJ2-2; 9 bases align to TRBD1. The trim removed 4 bases at V and 4 bases at J, leaving 1 base unmatched. The CDR3 is made up of 14 amino acids. Germline V gene data show CDR1 as MDHEN and CDR2 as SYDVKM. CDR3 DNA: TGTGCCAGCAGTTCGGGACAGGGCACCGGGGAGCTGTTTTTT. Amino acid sequence: CASSSGQGTGELFF.

The genes are TRBV12-3 or TRBV12-4 and TRBJ2-5, with no clear D. The V end was cut by 3 bases, the J end by 7 bases, with 12 bases between. The CDR3 spans 13 residues. This CDR3 reads CASSLRDLGTQYF. The CDR3 DNA reads as TGTGCCAGCAGTTTGCGAGATCTTGGGACCCAGTACTTC.

V is TRBV11-2 and J is TRBJ1-1; 8 bases match TRBD1. Losses at the gene ends were 4 bases for V and 3 bases for J; bases not matched to a gene: 7. The CDR3 runs 15 residues. From germline, CDR1 is SGHAT and CDR2 FQNNGV. CDR3 DNA: TGTGCCAGCAGCTCCGGGACAGGTGGTTACACTGAAGCTTTCTTT. Translation gives CASSSGTGGYTEAFF.

The chain uses TRBV24-1 and TRBJ1-5, with TRBD1 matching 8 bases. The V gene's germline CDR1 is KGHDR and CDR2 SFDVKD. Losses at the gene ends were 8 bases for V and 0 bases for J; bases not matched to a gene: 8. The CDR3 has 16 amino acids. This CDR3 reads CATKGTGGYSNQPQHF. The CDR3 coding sequence is TGTGCCACCAAGGGAACAGGGGGGTATAGCAATCAGCCCCAGCATTTT.

The chain couples TRBV7-2 to TRBJ1-2; 8 positions agree with TRBD1. The CDR3 has 15 amino acids. The germline CDR1 and CDR2 sequences are SGHTA and FQGNSA. V lost 5 bases, J lost 0 bases, and 5 bases stayed unmatched. CDR3 bases: TGTGCCAGCAGCCCCACGGGACAGGCTAACTATGGCTACACCTTC. Protein sequence: CASSPTGQANYGYTF.

The V gene is TRBV7-2, the J gene TRBJ1-3; the D gene is possibly TRBD1 (6 bases). Trimming removed 5 bases at V and 0 bases at J, with 8 bases between. The germline CDR1 and CDR2 sequences are SGHTA and FQGNSA. CDR3 length equals 14 residues. The CDR3 region has the DNA TGTGCCAGCAGCCGGGGACACTCTGGAAACACCATATATTTT. Encoded protein: CASSRGHSGNTIYF.